The next 7 T cell receptor beta chains were all read from a single sample in a study of blood T cell repertoires in COVID-19. Libraries were prepared by immunoSEQ multiplex PCR; TCRdb keeps only in-frame clonotypes and omits some of them. The sample records about 300,000 clones, about 91% being singletons. The sequenced material came from peripheral blood. Receptors were obtained from a woman aged 25 to 45 with COVID-19, enrolled during active disease.

The CDR3 spells CASSLVSQGHSTEAFF. CDR3 coding DNA: TGTGCCAGCAGCTTAGTCTCCCAGGGTCATAGCACTGAAGCTTTCTTT. The rearrangement joins TRBV7-8 to TRBJ1-1; possibly TRBD1 for D (5 bases). CDR3 length equals 16 residues. V dropped 1 base and J dropped 4 bases, with 16 bases sitting between them. Germline-derived CDR1 and CDR2 are SGHVS and FQNEAQ.

V is TRBV11-3 and J is TRBJ1-3, with D possibly matching TRBD1 (6 bases). The CDR3 extends over 13 amino acids. Germline assignment: CDR1 SGHNT and CDR2 YENEEA. V lost 7 bases, J lost 5 bases, and 12 bases lay in between. The CDR3 is CASTGQNRNTIYF. CDR3 coding DNA: TGTGCCAGCACCGGACAGAACCGAAACACCATATATTTT.

The chain uses TRBV5-4 and TRBJ2-5; 13 bases match TRBD2. Germline assignment: CDR1 SGHNT and CDR2 YYREEE (reference sequence). J was trimmed by 3 bases and V by 4 bases; bases with no gene match: 9. The CDR3 totals 17 residues. The CDR3 sequence is CASSPGLAGAGEETQYF. CDR3 DNA sequence: TGTGCCAGCAGCCCTGGACTAGCGGGGGCGGGCGAAGAGACCCAGTACTTC.

This rearrangement joins TRBV5-1 to TRBJ1-2; D unresolved. V was trimmed by 0 bases and J by 8 bases, leaving 8 bases between them. Germline loops: CDR1 SGHRS, CDR2 YFSETQ. CDR3 size: 12 residues. The CDR3 nucleotides are TGCGCCAGCAGCTTGGACACGCCAGGCTACACCTTC. Protein product: CASSLDTPGYTF.

J is TRBJ1-2 and V is TRBV3-1 (or the pseudogene TRBV3-2), with 7 bases identical to TRBD1. Germline V gene sequence: CDR1 LGHDT, CDR2 YNNKEL (reference sequence). CDR3 size: 15 residues. The trim removed 4 bases at V and 4 bases at J, leaving 9 bases unmatched. As DNA, the CDR3 is TGTGCCAGCAGCCCAGGGACAGCCCTTTCCTATGGCTACACCTTC. As protein: CASSPGTALSYGYTF.

The chain has TRBV21-1 and TRBJ1-5. TRBV21-1 is an annotated pseudogene. The CDR3 has 16 residues. The CDR3 coding sequence is TGTGCCAGCAGACACTCCGGAGAATATAGCAATCAGCCCCAGCATTTT. It codes for CASRHSGEYSNQPQHF.

The J gene is TRBJ1-1, the V gene TRBV5-1, with D tentatively TRBD1 (6 bases). The CDR3 runs to 13 residues. Germline values: CDR1 SGHRS, CDR2 YFSETQ. V dropped 9 bases and J dropped 1 base, with 13 bases sitting between them. CDR3 sequence: CATRTEPNTEAFF. CDR3 nucleotides: TGCGCCACACGGACAGAACCGAACACTGAAGCTTTCTTT.